The 17 T cell receptor beta chains reported below all come from one sample, sequenced in a study of post-analysis software for immune sequencing data. Unique molecular identifiers were carried by the TCR beta cDNA libraries. A single record per CDR3 protein comes from TCRdb applying MiXCR to the PCR reads. The data hold around 710,000 distinct CDR3 sequences, with about half observed a single time. Their recognized antigens are unknown. Study conclusions and caveats: TRBV segments more frequent in patients than in controls numbered roughly 5 and included TRBV5-6, TRBV5-1 and TRBV20-1.

The sequenced sample consisted of blood. These receptors originate from a girl aged 5-17 years with multiple sclerosis.

The J gene is TRBJ2-1, the V gene TRBV6-5, with D perhaps matching TRBD2 (6 bases). V was clipped by 6 bases and J by 8 bases, with 14 bases between them. The CDR3 consists of 13 residues. Germline V gives CDR1 MNHEY, CDR2 SVGAGI. CDR3 amino acids: CASRTGSRDEQFF. The CDR3 bases are TGTGCCAGCAGAACCGGGAGTAGGGATGAGCAGTTCTTC.

This clonotype showed up just a few times. J is TRBJ2-1 and V is TRBV15, with TRBD2 identical over 7 bases. Germline CDR1 LNHNV, CDR2 YYDKDF (reference sequence). Trimming cost V 0 bases and J 4 bases; bases outside gene matches: 15. The CDR3 loop spans 19 amino acids. DNA of the CDR3: TGTGCCACCAGCAGAGATTCGGCTCGGGCGGGAGCGGGGTACAATGAGCAGTTCTTC. It encodes CATSRDSARAGAGYNEQFF. Looking up the rest from reference TRBV15 and TRBJ2-1 gives the full variable domain: DAMVIQNPRYQVTQFGKPVTLSCSQTLNHNVMYWYQQKSSQAPKLLFHYYDKDFNNEADTPDNFQSRRPNTSFCFLDIRSPGLGDTAMYLCATSRDSARAGAGYNEQFFGPGTRLTVL.

This clonotype was seen only once. The chain combines TRBV10-3 with TRBJ2-1; 11 positions match TRBD2. Germline V gene lookup returns CDR1 ENHRY and CDR2 SYGVKD. V lost 0 bases to trimming and J lost 3 bases; unmatched junction nucleotides: 4. This CDR3 contains 17 residues. The CDR3 DNA reads TGTGCCATCAGTGAGTCGCACCTAGCGGGGGGCTACAATGAGCAGTTCTTC. This encodes CAISESHLAGGYNEQFF.

The chain has TRBV27 and TRBJ2-1, with 7 positions matching TRBD2. CDR3 length: 15 residues. The germline V gene has CDR1 MNHEY and CDR2 SMNVEV (reference sequence). Trimming removed 7 bases from V and 7 bases from J; junction bases left unmatched: 13. CDR3 protein: CASNPSGKVWNEQFF. The CDR3 DNA reads TGTGCCAGCAACCCCAGCGGGAAAGTCTGGAATGAGCAGTTCTTC.

The sample holds one count of this clonotype. This sequence joins TRBV3-1 and TRBJ2-7; D gene unclear. Trimming pared 1 base from V and 0 bases from J, leaving 10 bases between. Looked up from germline, CDR1 is LGHDT and CDR2 is YNNKEL (reference sequence). The CDR3 consists of 15 residues. The CDR3 region is CASSQAMPSSYEQYF. CDR3 in DNA: TGTGCCAGCAGCCAAGCTATGCCGAGCTCCTACGAGCAGTACTTC.

The chain recombines TRBV20-1 with TRBJ2-7; D is unclear. This CDR3 has 14 residues. In germline, CDR1 is DFQATT, CDR2 SNEGSKA (reference sequence). Between the trimmed V and J ends, which lost 0 bases and 5 bases, there was a span of 14 bases. CDR3 in amino acids: CSARDFYHADEQYF. CDR3 bases: TGCAGTGCTAGAGATTTCTACCACGCGGACGAGCAGTACTTC.

This clonotype has only a few counts. The chain links TRBV20-1 to TRBJ2-7, with 9 positions matching TRBD1. Germline V gene lookup returns CDR1 DFQATT and CDR2 SNEGSKA (reference sequence). Trimming took 6 bases from V and 2 from J; bases not matched to a gene: 5. The CDR3 totals 13 residues. The CDR3 nucleotides read TGCAGTGCAGGGGACAGGGCTACCTACGAGCAGTACTTC. It encodes CSAGDRATYEQYF.

This rearrangement joins TRBV3-1 to TRBJ1-4; D is unresolved. V was pared by 0 bases and J by 5 bases, with 13 bases between. In germline, CDR1 is LGHDT, CDR2 YNNKEL (reference sequence). The CDR3 contains 16 residues. CDR3 bases: TGTGCCAGCAGCCAAGATAGGACGGCCGGAAATGAAAAACTGTTTTTT. Protein product: CASSQDRTAGNEKLFF.

The chain is built from TRBV7-9 and TRBJ2-2; D could derive from TRBD1 or TRBD2 (6 bases each). Germline V gene lookup returns CDR1 SEHNR and CDR2 FQNEAQ (reference sequence). The CDR3 extends over 18 amino acids. Trimming removed 4 bases from V and 3 bases from J, with 21 bases in between. CDR3 DNA: TGTGCCAGCAGCTGGAGGGGTACAGGGAGACTCGACACCGGGGAGCTGTTTTTT. Translated, it gives CASSWRGTGRLDTGELFF.

This clonotype occurred a few times. The rearrangement uses TRBV7-9 and TRBJ2-1, with TRBD1 identical over 7 bases. Trimming cost V 5 bases and J 5 bases; bases outside gene matches: 6. Germline V gene lookup returns CDR1 SEHNR and CDR2 FQNEAQ (reference sequence). The CDR3 sequence is 14 residues long. CDR3 region: CASSLGQQHNEQFF. CDR3 nucleotides: TGTGCCAGCAGCCTGGGACAGCAGCACAATGAGCAGTTCTTC.

This clonotype was detected once. The chain has TRBV5-1 and TRBJ2-1; D is uncertain. Trimming stripped 1 base from V and 7 bases from J, with 6 bases between. CDR3 length: 12 residues. Germline V CDR1 and CDR2: SGHRS, YFSETQ. The CDR3 nucleotides read TGCGCCAGCAGCTTGTACCAGAATGAGCAGTTCTTC. This codes for CASSLYQNEQFF.

This clonotype occurred a few times. The rearrangement joins TRBV4-1 to TRBJ2-5, with 8 positions matching TRBD2. The CDR3 runs 16 residues. Germline CDR1 MGHRA, CDR2 YSYEKL. V shed 0 bases, J shed 4 bases, and the junction held 7 bases outside the gene matches. CDR3 in amino acids: CASSQDGGLAGETQYF. Here the CDR3 DNA reads TGCGCCAGCAGCCAAGATGGGGGGCTAGCGGGAGAGACCCAGTACTTC.

The J gene is TRBJ1-6, the V gene TRBV29-1, with TRBD1 matching 9 bases. V gave up 0 bases and J gave up 14 bases; unmatched junction bases: 5. Germline V gives CDR1 SQVTM, CDR2 ANQGSEA. The CDR3 contains 13 residues. CDR3 in DNA: TGCAGCGTTGAAGAAAAACAGGGGGCGGCCCTCCACTTT. Translating it yields CSVEEKQGAALHF.

This clonotype has only a few counts. This sequence joins TRBV20-1 and TRBJ2-7; possibly TRBD1 or TRBD2 for D (5 bases each). Germline values: CDR1 DFQATT, CDR2 SNEGSKA (reference sequence). CDR3 length equals 11 residues. V was pared by 6 bases and J by 4 bases, with 10 bases between. This CDR3 reads CSARGTYEQYF. CDR3 DNA sequence: TGCAGTGCACGGGGCACTTACGAGCAGTACTTC.

This chain links TRBV29-1 with TRBJ1-1; D is ambiguous. CDR1 is SQVTM, CDR2 ANQGSEA, per germline. Trimming stripped 3 bases from V and 8 bases from J, with 13 bases between. The CDR3 consists of 12 residues. The CDR3 coding sequence is TGCAGCGTTGATCGGGCGTCCCAAGAAGCTTTCTTT. It codes for CSVDRASQEAFF.

The chain employs TRBV18 and TRBJ2-7; the D gene is possibly TRBD2 (6 bases). V shed 2 bases and J shed 3 bases, with 11 bases lying between them. This CDR3 comprises 14 residues. In germline, CDR1 is KGHSH, CDR2 LQKENI. CDR3 protein: CASSPAGSLYEQYF. CDR3 bases: TGTGCCAGCTCACCAGCGGGGAGTCTCTACGAGCAGTACTTC. The full variable domain, in which reference TRBV18 and TRBJ2-7 provide the parts outside the CDR3, is NAGVMQNPRHLVRRRGQEARLRCSPMKGHSHVYWYRQLPEEGLKFMVYLQKENIIDESGMPKERFSAEFPKEGPSILRIQQVVRGDSAAYFCASSPAGSLYEQYFGPGTRLTVT.

This chain links TRBV18 with TRBJ2-1; 7 bases are shared with TRBD2. TRBJ2-7 matches the DNA end more closely, so the J call is doubtful. The CDR3 loop spans 17 amino acids. Germline values: CDR1 KGHSH, CDR2 LQKENI. CDR3 protein: CASSPSPSGSSYNEQYF. The CDR3 DNA follows: TGTGCCAGCTCACCATCTCCTAGCGGAAGCTCCTACAATGAGCAGTACTTC.